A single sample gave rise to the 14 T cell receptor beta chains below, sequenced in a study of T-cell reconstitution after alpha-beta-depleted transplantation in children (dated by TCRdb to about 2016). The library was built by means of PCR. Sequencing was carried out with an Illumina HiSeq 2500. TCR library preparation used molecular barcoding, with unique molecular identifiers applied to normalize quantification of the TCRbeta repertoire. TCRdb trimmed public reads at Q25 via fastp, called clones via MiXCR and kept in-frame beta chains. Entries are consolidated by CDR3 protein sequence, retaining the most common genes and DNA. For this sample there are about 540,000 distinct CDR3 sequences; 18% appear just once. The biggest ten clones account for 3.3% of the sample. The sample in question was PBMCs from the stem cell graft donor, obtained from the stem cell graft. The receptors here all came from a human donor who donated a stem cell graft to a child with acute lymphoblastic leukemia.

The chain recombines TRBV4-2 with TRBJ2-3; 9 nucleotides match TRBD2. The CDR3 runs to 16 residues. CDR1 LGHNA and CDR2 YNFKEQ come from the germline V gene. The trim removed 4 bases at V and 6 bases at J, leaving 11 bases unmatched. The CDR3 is CASSPLSGRLLDTQYF. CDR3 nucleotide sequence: TGTGCCAGCAGCCCCTTGAGCGGGAGGTTGCTCGATACGCAGTATTTT.

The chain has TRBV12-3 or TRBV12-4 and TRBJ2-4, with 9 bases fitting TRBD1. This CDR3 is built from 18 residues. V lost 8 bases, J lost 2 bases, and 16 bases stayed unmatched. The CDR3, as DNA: TGTGCCAGCGCCTCTCGGGACAGGGAGAGGGGGACCAAAAACATTCAGTACTTC. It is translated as CASASRDRERGTKNIQYF.

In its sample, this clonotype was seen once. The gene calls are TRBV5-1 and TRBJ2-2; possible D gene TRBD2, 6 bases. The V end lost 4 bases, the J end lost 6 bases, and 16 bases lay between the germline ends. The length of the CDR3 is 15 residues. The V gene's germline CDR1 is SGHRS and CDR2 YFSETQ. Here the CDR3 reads CASSQDGTSPGELFF. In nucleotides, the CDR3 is TGCGCCAGCAGCCAGGACGGGACTTCCCCCGGGGAGCTGTTTTTT.

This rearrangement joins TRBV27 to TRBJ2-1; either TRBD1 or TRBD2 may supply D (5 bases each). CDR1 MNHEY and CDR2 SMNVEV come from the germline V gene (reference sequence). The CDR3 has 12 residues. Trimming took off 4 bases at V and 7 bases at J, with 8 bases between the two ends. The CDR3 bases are TGTGCCAGCAGTTCCTGGGGGAATGAGCAGTTCTTC. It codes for CASSSWGNEQFF.

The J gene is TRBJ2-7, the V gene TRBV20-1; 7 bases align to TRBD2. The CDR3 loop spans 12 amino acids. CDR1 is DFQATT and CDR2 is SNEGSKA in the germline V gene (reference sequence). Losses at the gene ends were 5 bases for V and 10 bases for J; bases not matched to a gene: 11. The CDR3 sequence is CSAGASGRSQYF. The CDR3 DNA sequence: TGCAGTGCTGGGGCTAGCGGTCGGAGTCAGTACTTC.

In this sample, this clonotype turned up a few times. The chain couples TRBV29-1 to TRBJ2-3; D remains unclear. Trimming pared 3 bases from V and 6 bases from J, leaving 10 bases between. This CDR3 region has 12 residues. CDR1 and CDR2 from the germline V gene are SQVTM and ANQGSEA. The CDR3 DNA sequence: TGCAGCGTTGACGAGTTACGGGATACGCAGTATTTT. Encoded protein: CSVDELRDTQYF.

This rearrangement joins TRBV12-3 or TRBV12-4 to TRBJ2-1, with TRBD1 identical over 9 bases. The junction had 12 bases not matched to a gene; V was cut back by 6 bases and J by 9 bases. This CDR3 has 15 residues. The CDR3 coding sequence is TGTGCCAGCAGGGGGGGACAGGGACTTAGGGGTGAGCAGTTCTTC. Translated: CASRGGQGLRGEQFF.

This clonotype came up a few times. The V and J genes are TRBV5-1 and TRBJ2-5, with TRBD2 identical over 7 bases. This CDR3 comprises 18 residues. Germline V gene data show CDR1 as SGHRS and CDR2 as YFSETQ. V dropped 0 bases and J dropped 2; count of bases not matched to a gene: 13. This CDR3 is CASSLVGLKAGIQETQYF. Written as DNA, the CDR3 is TGCGCCAGCAGCTTGGTGGGGTTAAAAGCGGGGATACAAGAGACCCAGTACTTC.

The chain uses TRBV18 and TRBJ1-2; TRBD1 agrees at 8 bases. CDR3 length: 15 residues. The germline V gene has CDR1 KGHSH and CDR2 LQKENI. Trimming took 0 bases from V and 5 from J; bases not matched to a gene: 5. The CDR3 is CASSPPTGTGYGYTF. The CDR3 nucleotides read TGTGCCAGCTCACCACCGACCGGGACAGGTTATGGCTACACCTTC.

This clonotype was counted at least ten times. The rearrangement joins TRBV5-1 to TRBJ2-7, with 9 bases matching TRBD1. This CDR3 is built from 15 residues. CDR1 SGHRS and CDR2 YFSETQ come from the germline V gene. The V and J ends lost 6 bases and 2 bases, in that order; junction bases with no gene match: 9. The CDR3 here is CASKLDDRGTYEQYF. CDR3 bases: TGCGCCAGCAAGCTCGATGACAGGGGGACCTACGAGCAGTACTTC. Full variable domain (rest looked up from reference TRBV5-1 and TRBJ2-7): KAGVTQTPRYLIKTRGQQVTLSCSPISGHRSVSWYQQTPGQGLQFLFEYFSETQRNKGNFPGRFSGRQFSNSRSEMNVSTLELGDSALYLCASKLDDRGTYEQYFGPGTRLTVT.

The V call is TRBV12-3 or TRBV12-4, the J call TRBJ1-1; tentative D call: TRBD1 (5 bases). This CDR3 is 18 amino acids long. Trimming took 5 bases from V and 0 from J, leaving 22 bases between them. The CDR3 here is CASSLPRDSSRLNTEAFF. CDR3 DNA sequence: TGTGCCAGCAGTCTGCCGCGGGACTCCTCGAGGCTGAACACTGAAGCTTTCTTT.

This chain's CDR3 is CSVETPLGGLGNTIYF. The CDR3 DNA reads TGCAGCGTTGAAACCCCCCTAGGAGGGCTCGGAAACACCATATATTTT. This chain joins TRBV29-1 and TRBJ1-3; D is ambiguous. CDR3 size: 16 residues. Germline V gene data show CDR1 as SQVTM and CDR2 as ANQGSEA. V gave up 2 bases and J gave up 4 bases, with 18 bases separating them.

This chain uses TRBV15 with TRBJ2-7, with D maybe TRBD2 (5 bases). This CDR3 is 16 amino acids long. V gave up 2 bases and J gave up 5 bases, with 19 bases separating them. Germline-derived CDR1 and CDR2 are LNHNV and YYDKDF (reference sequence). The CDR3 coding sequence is TGTGCCACCAGCAGAACTACAGCGGAACTCCCCCACGAGCAGTACTTC. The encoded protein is CATSRTTAELPHEQYF.

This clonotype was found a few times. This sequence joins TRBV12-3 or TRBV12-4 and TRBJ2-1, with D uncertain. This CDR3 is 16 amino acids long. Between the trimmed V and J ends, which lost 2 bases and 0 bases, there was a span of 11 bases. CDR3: CASSLRLASSYNEQFF. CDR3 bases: TGTGCCAGCAGTTTACGACTCGCAAGCTCCTACAATGAGCAGTTCTTC.